This T cell receptor beta chain emerged from a study of shared clonotypes between healthy human individuals. TCRdb's copy holds only in-frame clones and misses some; the assay was immunoSEQ multiplex PCR. The table lists a few million clones, roughly nine tenths of them singletons. The count of this clone is one. The ends lost 1 base at V and 1 base at J; junction bases unmatched: 1. Germline V lookup: CDR1 SGHRS, CDR2 YFSETQ. The CDR3 has 15 amino acids. This sequence originates from a man between 18 and 29 years old in good health. The source material was naive CD4+ T cells sorted from blood. The subset is: CD45RA+ positively selected. The chain employs TRBV5-1 and TRBJ1-4; 7 positions match TRBD1. CDR3 sequence reads: CASSLRQGTNEKLFF. CDR3 bases: TGCGCCAGCAGCTTGAGACAGGGAACTAATGAAAAACTGTTTTTT.